One and the same sample provided the 17 T cell receptor beta chains below, sequenced in a study of blood T cell repertoires in COVID-19. Sequencing was performed with immunoSEQ multiplex PCR; in TCRdb, only in-frame clones are kept and a portion is missing. This sample has fewer than 300,000 clones, with approximately 82% found just once. What was sequenced was peripheral blood. These receptors were obtained from a woman between 65 and 79 years old with active or convalescent COVID-19.

This clone was counted a single time. V is TRBV7-2 and J is TRBJ1-1; 9 bases match TRBD1. J was trimmed by 6 bases and V by 3 bases; bases with no gene match: 11. The length of the CDR3 is 16 residues. The germline V gene encodes CDR1 SGHTA and CDR2 FQGNSA. CDR3 sequence: CASSFSGTGLYAEAFF. CDR3 DNA sequence: TGTGCCAGCAGCTTTTCCGGGACAGGGCTTTATGCTGAAGCTTTCTTT.

This clone was counted a single time. The chain uses TRBV2 and TRBJ2-7; no firm D call. This CDR3 has 12 residues. Between the trimmed V and J ends, which lost 7 bases and 9 bases, there was a span of 16 bases. Germline V gives CDR1 SNHLY, CDR2 FYNNEI. Here the CDR3 DNA reads TGTGCCAGCAACTTGTTAAAGCCGGGGCAGTACTTC. Translation: CASNLLKPGQYF.

The genes are TRBV5-1 and TRBJ2-1; perhaps TRBD2 as D (6 bases). Germline V gene data show CDR1 as SGHRS and CDR2 as YFSETQ. The CDR3 length is 17 residues. V shed 1 base and J shed 4 bases, with 18 bases lying between them. CDR3 nucleotide sequence: TGCGCCAGCAGCTTGTACGGGAGCGGTTCTTATTACAATGAGCAGTTCTTC. Its translation: CASSLYGSGSYYNEQFF. The variable domain in full, with the rest retrieved from reference TRBV5-1 and TRBJ2-1, is KAGVTQTPRYLIKTRGQQVTLSCSPISGHRSVSWYQQTPGQGLQFLFEYFSETQRNKGNFPGRFSGRQFSNSRSEMNVSTLELGDSALYLCASSLYGSGSYYNEQFFGPGTRLTVL.

Only a few counts were recorded for this clone. This rearrangement joins TRBV7-6 to TRBJ1-3, with D possibly being TRBD1 (5 bases). The CDR3 has 14 residues. Germline V gives CDR1 SGHVS, CDR2 FNYEAQ. With 1 base removed from V and 5 bases from J, the gap between germline ends came to 9 bases. CDR3 loop: CASSLGGNRNTIYF. The CDR3 DNA reads as TGTGCCAGCAGCTTAGGGGGCAATAGAAACACCATATATTTT.

This clone occurred a few times. The chain links TRBV10-2 to TRBJ2-1, with D hard to call. This CDR3 is built from 16 residues. Trimming left V 0 bases short and J 8 bases short, with 17 bases between. Germline V gene sequence: CDR1 WSHSY, CDR2 SAAADI. CDR3 sequence (DNA): TGCGCCAGCAGTGAGTCATCCCAGGCTGAATCCGATGAGCAGTTCTTC. Amino acids: CASSESSQAESDEQFF.

The chain combines TRBV5-1 with TRBJ2-6; the match to TRBD2 covers 8 bases. V dropped 6 bases and J dropped 0; count of bases not matched to a gene: 5. CDR1 and CDR2 (germline): SGHRS, YFSETQ. This CDR3 has 16 residues. The CDR3 sequence: CASTGGAFSGANVLTF. CDR3 nucleotides: TGCGCCAGCACGGGAGGGGCCTTCTCTGGGGCCAACGTCCTGACTTTC.

This clone appeared a few times. The CDR3, as DNA: TGCGCCAGCAGCTGGACTAGCGGGGAGACCGGGGAGCTGTTTTTT. Residues: CASSWTSGETGELFF. The J gene is TRBJ2-2, the V gene TRBV5-1; 12 nucleotides line up with TRBD2. The CDR3 totals 15 residues. Germline V CDR1 and CDR2: SGHRS, YFSETQ. J lost 5 bases, V lost 3 bases, and 2 bases had no gene match. The full variable domain, with the rest looked up from reference TRBV5-1 and TRBJ2-2, is KAGVTQTPRYLIKTRGQQVTLSCSPISGHRSVSWYQQTPGQGLQFLFEYFSETQRNKGNFPGRFSGRQFSNSRSEMNVSTLELGDSALYLCASSWTSGETGELFFGEGSRLTVL.

The chain has TRBV30 and TRBJ1-2; D gene unclear. V was cut by 1 base and J by 6 bases, with 12 bases left in between. CDR3 length: 13 amino acids. Germline-derived CDR1 and CDR2 are GTSNPN and SVGIG (reference sequence). The CDR3 region has the DNA TGTGCCTGGAGTGCGGGATTCCTCGATGGCTACACCTTC. As protein: CAWSAGFLDGYTF. The full variable domain, in which reference TRBV30 and TRBJ1-2 provide the parts outside the CDR3, is SQTIHQWPATLVQPVGSPLSLECTVEGTSNPNLYWYRQAAGRGLQLLFYSVGIGQISSEVPQNLSASRPQDRQFILSSKKLLLSDSGFYLCAWSAGFLDGYTFGSGTRLTVV.

The V call is TRBV28, the J call TRBJ1-5, with 9 bases that match TRBD1. V lost 4 bases to trimming and J lost 6 bases; unmatched junction nucleotides: 4. This CDR3 contains 14 residues. Germline V lookup: CDR1 MDHEN, CDR2 SYDVKM. CDR3 amino acids: CASSSGQGTQPQHF. CDR3 bases: TGTGCCAGCAGTTCGGGACAGGGTACTCAGCCCCAGCATTTT.

This chain links TRBV27 with TRBJ1-1; TRBD1 might be the D (6 bases). V was cut by 7 bases and J by 3 bases, with 18 bases left in between. The CDR3 is made up of 15 amino acids. Per the germline V gene, CDR1 is MNHEY and CDR2 is SMNVEV (reference sequence). CDR3 sequence (DNA): TGTGCCAGCACCCAGGGGAGGGGTACCCACACTGAAGCTTTCTTT. Translated: CASTQGRGTHTEAFF.

The rearrangement joins TRBV5-8 to TRBJ2-5; D is possibly TRBD2 (5 bases). Trimming took off 0 bases at V and 7 bases at J, with 13 bases between the two ends. The CDR3 is 14 residues long. Germline V gene data show CDR1 as SGHTS and CDR2 as YDEGEE. This chain's CDR3 is CASSLVGTGGTQYF. The CDR3 region has the DNA TGTGCCAGCAGCTTGGTCGGCACCGGAGGGACCCAGTACTTC.

The chain is built from TRBV6-5 and TRBJ2-1; 7 bases are a match to TRBD1. Germline V gene sequence: CDR1 MNHEY, CDR2 SVGAGI. The CDR3 runs 15 residues. V shed 5 bases and J 2 bases; nucleotides not matched to a gene: 6. The CDR3 nucleotides are TGTGCCAGCAGTAGACAGGGTTACCCCTACAATGAGCAGTTCTTC. Translating it yields CASSRQGYPYNEQFF.

V and J are TRBV10-3 and TRBJ2-3; D gene unclear. The CDR3 has 15 residues. Trimming shortened V by 2 bases and J by 0 bases, and 9 bases separated the two germline ends. Looked up from germline, CDR1 is ENHRY and CDR2 is SYGVKD. CDR3 DNA sequence: TGTGCCATCAGTGAGGCCGGGTTTAGCACAGATACGCAGTATTTT. Translation: CAISEAGFSTDTQYF.

This CDR3 is CASSSGGAYNEQFF. In nucleotides, the CDR3 is TGTGCCAGTAGTAGCGGGGGGGCCTACAATGAGCAGTTCTTC. This chain uses TRBV19 with TRBJ2-1; 9 nucleotides agree with TRBD2. Trimming took 4 bases from V and 2 from J; bases not matched to a gene: 0. Germline V gene lookup returns CDR1 LNHDA and CDR2 SQIVND (reference sequence). The CDR3 loop spans 14 amino acids.

The rearrangement links TRBV4-1 to TRBJ1-5; no reliable D call. Germline values: CDR1 MGHRA, CDR2 YSYEKL. This CDR3 has 15 amino acids. Trimming took off 1 base at V and 11 bases at J, with 18 bases between the two ends. The CDR3 bases are TGCGCCAGCAGCCAAGGCCCCGGGTTGCCCGCGACCCAGCATTTT. It codes for CASSQGPGLPATQHF.

This clone appeared a single time. Written as DNA, the CDR3 is TGTGCCAGCAGTGAAGCGGACAGGGCAGAGAAACTGTTTTTT. Its protein is CASSEADRAEKLFF. V gene TRBV6-1 combines with J gene TRBJ1-4; 8 bases are a match to TRBD1. Per the germline V gene, CDR1 is MNHNS and CDR2 is SASEGT. V lost 0 bases and J lost 11; bases outside the gene matches: 5. This CDR3 comprises 14 residues.

This clone occurred once. The chain carries TRBV6-4 and TRBJ2-2; D ambiguous. The V and J ends lost 4 bases and 6 bases respectively, with 9 bases between them. Germline CDR1 MRHNA, CDR2 SNTAGT. This CDR3 contains 13 residues. The CDR3 region is CASSVEVAGELFF. CDR3 bases: TGTGCCAGCAGTGTTGAGGTCGCCGGGGAGCTGTTTTTT.